Each of the 27 T cell receptor beta chains below was sequenced from the same sample in a study of cytomegalovirus exposure and HLA in healthy donors. PCR primers comprised 60 Vbeta and 13 Jbeta primers. Sequencing was performed with immunoSEQ multiplex PCR; in TCRdb, only in-frame clones are kept and a portion is missing. The repertoire includes 150,000 to 200,000 clones, 75% to 85% of them detected once, and roughly an eighth sits in the top ten. Sequencing was performed on PBMCs. These receptors all come from a woman in her twenties or thirties in good health and CMV-seropositive.

This clone was detected a few times. The chain carries TRBV5-6 and TRBJ2-5; a weak D match, TRBD1 (7 bases). The V end was cut by 0 bases, the J end by 5 bases, with 11 bases between. This CDR3 has 14 residues. From germline, CDR1 is SGHDT and CDR2 YYEEEE. CDR3 loop: CASSLASGGETQYF. The CDR3 DNA sequence: TGTGCCAGCAGCTTGGCGTCAGGGGGGGAGACCCAGTACTTC.

The chain has TRBV30 and TRBJ2-7; 7 nucleotides line up with TRBD1. With V trimmed by 0 bases and J by 0 bases, 11 bases remained unmatched. Germline-derived CDR1 and CDR2 are GTSNPN and SVGIG (reference sequence). The CDR3 has 17 residues. The CDR3 nucleotides are TGTGCCTGGAGTGTAGCATTTAGGGGACAGCTCTCCTACGAGCAGTACTTC. Encoded protein: CAWSVAFRGQLSYEQYF.

The chain links TRBV4-1 to TRBJ2-7; D possibly corresponds to TRBD1 (6 bases). Germline values: CDR1 MGHRA, CDR2 YSYEKL. The ends were cut back, 6 bases at V and 5 bases at J, with 17 bases in the middle. The CDR3 length is 14 residues. CDR3 amino acids: CASSFSTGPDEQYF. The CDR3 DNA follows: TGCGCCAGCAGTTTTAGCACAGGGCCCGACGAGCAGTACTTC.

The chain is built from TRBV10-3 and TRBJ2-5, with D possibly being TRBD2 (5 bases). Deletions cut 0 bases from V and 4 bases from J, with 15 bases between. The CDR3 is made up of 16 amino acids. CDR1 and CDR2 from the germline V gene are ENHRY and SYGVKD. DNA for the CDR3: TGTGCCATCAGTGAGTCGAGGGTCCGACATACAGAGACCCAGTACTTC. Protein sequence: CAISESRVRHTETQYF.

This clone has just one count. The chain links TRBV28 to TRBJ2-2; 9 bases match TRBD1. The J segment lost 3 bases and the V segment lost 5 bases, leaving 7 bases of the junction unmatched. Germline V gene lookup returns CDR1 MDHEN and CDR2 SYDVKM. The CDR3 sequence is 16 residues long. CDR3 sequence reads: CASSGTGTGYTGELFF. Here the CDR3 DNA reads TGTGCCAGCAGTGGAACCGGGACAGGGTACACCGGGGAGCTGTTTTTT.

The genes are TRBV19 and TRBJ1-3, with TRBD1 matching over 7 bases. Germline V lookup: CDR1 LNHDA, CDR2 SQIVND (reference sequence). V trimming: 3 bases; J trimming: 8 bases; junction bases outside the gene matches: 7. The length of the CDR3 is 14 residues. The CDR3 region has the DNA TGTGCCAGTAGTATCGGGGGACAGCGTCACACCATATATTTT. Protein product: CASSIGGQRHTIYF. The full variable domain, its missing parts supplied by reference TRBV19 and TRBJ1-3, is DGGITQSPKYLFRKEGQNVTLSCEQNLNHDAMYWYRQDPGQGLRLIYYSQIVNDFQKGDIAEGYSVSREKKESFPLTVTSAQKNPTAFYLCASSIGGQRHTIYFGEGSWLTVV.

V and J are TRBV28 and TRBJ2-7, with 14 bases lining up with TRBD2. Trimming removed 3 bases from V and 3 bases from J; junction bases left unmatched: 4. CDR3 length: 16 residues. Looked up from germline, CDR1 is MDHEN and CDR2 is SYDVKM. The CDR3 reads CASSLPGLAGGYEQYF. The CDR3 nucleotides are TGTGCCAGCAGTTTGCCAGGACTAGCGGGAGGCTACGAGCAGTACTTC. The entire variable domain, with the rest obtained from reference TRBV28 and TRBJ2-7, is as follows: DVKVTQSSRYLVKRTGEKVFLECVQDMDHENMFWYRQDPGLGLRLIYFSYDVKMKEKGDIPEGYSVSREKKERFSLILESASTNQTSMYLCASSLPGLAGGYEQYFGPGTRLTVT.

The V and J genes are TRBV6-1 and TRBJ1-2; D not certain. The V and J ends lost 6 bases and 7 bases respectively, with 18 bases between them. The CDR3 runs to 14 residues. Germline V gene lookup returns CDR1 MNHNS and CDR2 SASEGT. The CDR3 here is CASSYNTERAGYTF. The CDR3 DNA follows: TGTGCCAGCAGCTATAACACGGAGAGGGCTGGCTACACCTTC.

The chain carries TRBV5-8 and TRBJ1-5; D unresolved. This CDR3 contains 14 residues. Trimming left V 0 bases short and J 1 base short, with 5 bases between. CDR1 and CDR2 from the germline V gene are SGHTS and YDEGEE. The CDR3 DNA sequence: TGTGCCAGCAGCTTGGGAGGGAGCAATCAGCCCCAGCATTTT. This gives the protein CASSLGGSNQPQHF. Filled out from reference TRBV5-8 and TRBJ1-5, the complete variable domain reads EAGVTQSPTHLIKTRGQQATLRCSPISGHTSVYWYQQALGLGLQFLLWYDEGEERNRGNFPPRFSGRQFPNYSSELNVNALELEDSALYLCASSLGGSNQPQHFGDGTRLSIL.

This chain uses TRBV2 with TRBJ2-3, with TRBD2 identical over 7 bases. Losses at the gene ends were 2 bases for V and 1 base for J; bases not matched to a gene: 0. Looked up from germline, CDR1 is SNHLY and CDR2 is FYNNEI. This CDR3 has 14 amino acids. CDR3 region: CASSETSGTDTQYF. The CDR3, as DNA: TGTGCCAGCAGTGAAACTAGCGGCACAGATACGCAGTATTTT. The full variable domain, completed using reference TRBV2 and TRBJ2-3, is EPEVTQTPSHQVTQMGQEVILRCVPISNHLYFYWYRQILGQKVEFLVSFYNNEISEKSEIFDDQFSVERPDGSNFTLKIRSTKLEDSAMYFCASSETSGTDTQYFGPGTRLTVL.

This chain uses TRBV4-1 with TRBJ2-1; D might be TRBD2 (6 bases). The germline gives CDR1 MGHRA, CDR2 YSYEKL. This CDR3 has 16 residues. With 1 base removed from V and 6 bases from J, the gap between germline ends came to 16 bases. In DNA, the CDR3 is TGCGCCAGCAGCCAAGTAACGACTAGTGAGGGCAATGAGCAGTTCTTC. This codes for CASSQVTTSEGNEQFF.

This chain links TRBV28 with TRBJ1-2, with 7 nucleotides matching TRBD1. The V segment lost 6 bases and the J segment 4 bases; nucleotides outside the gene matches: 5. The CDR3 runs to 13 residues. Per germline, CDR1 MDHEN and CDR2 SYDVKM. For the CDR3, the DNA is TGTGCCAGCAGGACCGACAGGGCCTATGGCTACACCTTC. As protein: CASRTDRAYGYTF.

CDR3 DNA: TGCGCCAGCAGCTTGGTACAGCACACCGGGGAGCTGTTTTTT. Encoded protein: CASSLVQHTGELFF. The rearrangement uses TRBV5-1 and TRBJ2-2; D is undetermined. The CDR3 covers 14 residues. The V gene lost 0 bases and the J gene lost 3 bases, with 6 bases spanning the gap. CDR1 and CDR2 (germline): SGHRS, YFSETQ. Full variable domain (missing parts from reference TRBV5-1 and TRBJ2-2): KAGVTQTPRYLIKTRGQQVTLSCSPISGHRSVSWYQQTPGQGLQFLFEYFSETQRNKGNFPGRFSGRQFSNSRSEMNVSTLELGDSALYLCASSLVQHTGELFFGEGSRLTVL.

CDR3 amino acids: CASSLRDRAYANTGELFF. The CDR3 coding sequence is TGTGCCAGCAGCTTAAGGGACAGGGCCTACGCGAACACCGGGGAGCTGTTTTTT. The chain couples TRBV5-5 to TRBJ2-2; TRBD1 matches at 9 bases. The CDR3 length is 18 residues. The V gene's germline CDR1 is SGHKS and CDR2 YYEKEE (reference sequence). With 2 bases clipped from V and 0 bases from J, the junction kept 8 bases outside the gene matches. The variable domain in full, completed from reference TRBV5-5 and TRBJ2-2, reads DAGVTQSPTHLIKTRGQQVTLRCSPISGHKSVSWYQQVLGQGPQFIFQYYEKEERGRGNFPDRFSARQFPNYSSELNVNALLLGDSALYLCASSLRDRAYANTGELFFGEGSRLTVL.

This clone was observed a single time. The J gene is TRBJ1-6, the V gene TRBV5-4; D is undetermined. Trimming left V 4 bases short and J 1 base short, with 12 bases between. Germline values: CDR1 SGHNT, CDR2 YYREEE (reference sequence). The CDR3 covers 16 residues. The CDR3 nucleotides are TGTGCCAGCAGCCAAACAGCGGTATCCTATAATTCACCCCTCCACTTT. Translation gives CASSQTAVSYNSPLHF.

The V call is TRBV9, the J call TRBJ2-3; tentative D call: TRBD2 (5 bases). V was cut by 4 bases and J by 2 bases, with 14 bases left in between. Germline V gene sequence: CDR1 SGDLS, CDR2 YYNGEE. This CDR3 contains 15 residues. DNA for the CDR3: TGTGCCAGCAGCTTCCGGGGAGACTTCACAGATACGCAGTATTTT. It yields the protein CASSFRGDFTDTQYF.

This clone was seen once. The gene calls are TRBV5-1 and TRBJ1-5; a weak D match, TRBD1 (6 bases). CDR1 is SGHRS and CDR2 is YFSETQ in the germline V gene. CDR3 size: 16 residues. Between the trimmed V and J ends, which lost 0 bases and 5 bases, there was a span of 15 bases. CDR3 region: CASSLEPGGAHQPQHF. In nucleotides, the CDR3 is TGCGCCAGCAGCTTGGAACCTGGGGGCGCGCATCAGCCCCAGCATTTT.

V is TRBV28 and J is TRBJ1-2; 10 bases match TRBD1. CDR3 length: 13 amino acids. The junction had 4 bases not matched to a gene; V was cut back by 5 bases and J by 7 bases. Germline CDR1 reads MDHEN; CDR2 reads SYDVKM. The CDR3 region is CASSEGQGFGYTF. The CDR3 region has the DNA TGTGCCAGCAGTGAGGGACAGGGGTTTGGCTACACCTTC.

The V gene is TRBV11-3, the J gene TRBJ2-2; 7 bases match TRBD1. The CDR3 is made up of 16 amino acids. From germline, CDR1 is SGHNT and CDR2 YENEEA. J gave up 1 base and V 5 bases, and 7 bases lay outside the gene matches. CDR3 DNA: TGTGCCAGCAGCCGCGAGGGGACAGTGAACACCGGGGAGCTGTTTTTT. Its protein product is CASSREGTVNTGELFF.

This rearrangement joins TRBV5-1 to TRBJ1-1, with TRBD1 matching over 7 bases. V dropped 0 bases and J dropped 2; count of bases not matched to a gene: 4. The CDR3 loop spans 15 amino acids. From germline, CDR1 is SGHRS and CDR2 YFSETQ. The CDR3 DNA reads TGCGCCAGCAGCTTGGCGGGACAGATCAACACTGAAGCTTTCTTT. As protein: CASSLAGQINTEAFF.

The DNA for the CDR3 is TGCGCCAGCAGCCAAAACTACGGGTATAGCACAGATACGCAGTATTTT. The encoded protein is CASSQNYGYSTDTQYF. The chain has TRBV4-3 and TRBJ2-3; D gene ambiguous. This CDR3 has 16 residues. V was clipped by 2 bases and J by 0 bases, with 12 bases between them. Germline V lookup: CDR1 LGHNA, CDR2 YSLEER.

The V call is TRBV5-4, the J call TRBJ2-2, with D hard to call. Per the germline V gene, CDR1 is SGHNT and CDR2 is YYREEE (reference sequence). The CDR3 is 13 amino acids. V shed 0 bases and J shed 2 bases, with 2 bases lying between them. CDR3 sequence (DNA): TGTGCCAGCAGCTTGGCTAACACCGGGGAGCTGTTTTTT. Residues: CASSLANTGELFF.

The chain recombines TRBV30 with TRBJ1-4, with D possibly TRBD1 on 5 matching bases. Germline V gene data show CDR1 as GTSNPN and CDR2 as SVGIG (reference sequence). Trimming left V 4 bases short and J 5 bases short, with 11 bases between. This CDR3 has 13 residues. The CDR3 sequence is CAWTKGPNEKLFF. The CDR3 coding sequence is TGTGCCTGGACTAAGGGGCCGAATGAAAAACTGTTTTTT. The full variable domain, with the rest looked up from reference TRBV30 and TRBJ1-4, is SQTIHQWPATLVQPVGSPLSLECTVEGTSNPNLYWYRQAAGRGLQLLFYSVGIGQISSEVPQNLSASRPQDRQFILSSKKLLLSDSGFYLCAWTKGPNEKLFFGSGTQLSVL.

The chain couples TRBV5-1 to TRBJ2-6; D may be TRBD2 (6 bases). The CDR3 runs to 13 residues. Between the trimmed V and J ends, which lost 5 bases and 9 bases, there was a span of 12 bases. CDR1 is SGHRS, CDR2 YFSETQ, per germline. CDR3 loop: CASRTSGDNVLTF. In DNA, the CDR3 is TGCGCCAGCAGAACCTCGGGAGACAACGTCCTGACTTTC.

This sequence joins TRBV27 and TRBJ1-5; 8 bases match TRBD1. With V trimmed by 6 bases and J by 0 bases, 7 bases remained unmatched. The CDR3 has 16 residues. Germline assignment: CDR1 MNHEY and CDR2 SMNVEV (reference sequence). The CDR3 DNA reads TGTGCCAGCAGGGTGACAGGGGAATATAGCAATCAGCCCCAGCATTTT. Protein product: CASRVTGEYSNQPQHF.

The gene calls are TRBV28 and TRBJ2-3; 9 nucleotides match TRBD1. Germline CDR1 MDHEN, CDR2 SYDVKM. The V and J ends lost 3 bases and 0 bases, in that order; junction bases with no gene match: 13. The CDR3 is 19 amino acids. The CDR3 spells CASSFKMGQGVFSTDTQYF. DNA of the CDR3: TGTGCCAGCAGTTTTAAGATGGGACAGGGTGTTTTTAGCACAGATACGCAGTATTTT. Full variable domain (outside the CDR3, taken from reference TRBV28 and TRBJ2-3): DVKVTQSSRYLVKRTGEKVFLECVQDMDHENMFWYRQDPGLGLRLIYFSYDVKMKEKGDIPEGYSVSREKKERFSLILESASTNQTSMYLCASSFKMGQGVFSTDTQYFGPGTRLTVL.

The V gene is TRBV4-1, the J gene TRBJ2-1, with 7 bases fitting TRBD2. Losses at the gene ends were 2 bases for V and 7 bases for J; bases not matched to a gene: 5. Germline V gives CDR1 MGHRA, CDR2 YSYEKL. The CDR3 loop spans 14 amino acids. DNA of the CDR3: TGCGCCAGCAGCCAAAGCCGGGGGGTGAATGAGCAGTTCTTC. Its translation: CASSQSRGVNEQFF.